This TCR beta chain was identified in a study of cytotoxic CD8 clonotypes in ibrutinib-treated CLL. Study conclusions and caveats: Public clonotypes were seen rarely and were contracted or stable on treatment.

Target depth was 1 in 200,000 to 1 in 1 million T cells, about 10x per clonotype. The repertoire was sequenced with immunoSEQ multiplex PCR; TCRdb's copy has only in-frame clones and lacks some. This table holds approximately 57,000 clones, around 60% found once. Points on this clone: Its antigen is as yet unknown.

Trimming cost V 6 bases and J 2 bases; bases outside gene matches: 11. The germline CDR1 and CDR2 sequences are LNHDA and SQIVND (reference sequence). The CDR3 length is 16 residues. With cryopreserved PBMCs as the source, 1.5 to 2.5 micrograms of genomic DNA went to TCR beta libraries. The sequencing used PBMCs, collected after 24 months of ibrutinib treatment. This TCR was sampled from a human donor with chronic lymphocytic leukemia. J is TRBJ2-7 and V is TRBV19, with 9 positions matching TRBD1. The CDR3: CASSQLTGTGTYEQYF. The CDR3 DNA reads as TGTGCCAGTAGCCAGTTAACCGGGACAGGGACCTACGAGCAGTACTTC.